Only a few counts were recorded for the clone carrying this T cell receptor (beta chain). The data are from a study of beta chain features in type 1 diabetes. CDR1 and CDR2 from the germline V gene are SGDLS and YYNGEE. This CDR3 contains 15 residues. Deletions cut 0 bases from V and 4 bases from J, with 13 bases between. Reverse transcribing all isolated RNA meant expressed TCRB transcripts were sequenced. Data came from immunoSEQ multiplex PCR; TCRdb stores just in-frame clones and leaves some out. The sample yields hundreds of thousands of clones, roughly 16% seen once. The V gene is TRBV9, the J gene TRBJ1-2; D not resolved. This TCR was sampled from a man aged 18 to 35 in good health. The sample consisted of naive CD4+ T cells from blood. The CDR3: CASSVVPPGIYGYTF. The CDR3 region has the DNA TGTGCCAGCAGCGTAGTACCCCCCGGGATCTATGGCTACACCTTC.